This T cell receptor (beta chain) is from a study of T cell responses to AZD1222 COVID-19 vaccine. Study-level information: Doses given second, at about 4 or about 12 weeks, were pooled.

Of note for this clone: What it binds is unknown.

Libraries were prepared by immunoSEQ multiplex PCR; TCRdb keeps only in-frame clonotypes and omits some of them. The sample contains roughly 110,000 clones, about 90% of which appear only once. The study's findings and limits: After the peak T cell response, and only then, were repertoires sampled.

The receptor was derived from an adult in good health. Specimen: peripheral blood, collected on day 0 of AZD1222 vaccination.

The DNA for the CDR3 is TGTGCCAGCAGGCAGGGGACCTACGAGCAGTACTTC. Its translation: CASRQGTYEQYF. The chain employs TRBV6-5 and TRBJ2-7, with D perhaps matching TRBD1 (6 bases). The CDR3 is made up of 12 amino acids. The V end was cut by 6 bases, the J end by 2 bases, with 8 bases between. Per germline, CDR1 MNHEY and CDR2 SVGAGI.